The clone carrying this TCR beta chain came up once. Antigen unknown. The data were taken from a study of cytomegalovirus exposure and HLA in healthy donors. The germline gives CDR1 SGHKS, CDR2 YYEKEE (reference sequence). The CDR3 consists of 19 residues. J lost 4 bases, V lost 5 bases, and 22 bases had no gene match. Points from the study as a whole: In a later analysis, productive TCRs from donors in an Asian-associated ancestry cluster reportedly carried fewer N-insertions than the cohort mean.

The primer mix had 60 Vbeta and 13 Jbeta primers. Only in-frame clones appear in the TCRdb table, and some are missing; sequencing was by immunoSEQ multiplex PCR. The sample consists of some 250,000 clones, 82% of them appearing once. Sequencing was done on a sample of PBMCs. The TCR originated in a middle-aged woman in good health and CMV-seropositive. The chain employs TRBV5-5 and TRBJ2-3, with TRBD1 matching over 7 bases. The CDR3: CASSYDRVKITFSADTQYF. Here the CDR3 DNA reads TGTGCCAGCAGTTATGACAGGGTAAAGATAACTTTTTCGGCAGATACGCAGTATTTT.